The rows below give T cell receptor beta chains drawn from one sample of a study of blood T cell repertoires in COVID-19. Only in-frame clones appear in the TCRdb table, and some are missing; sequencing was by immunoSEQ multiplex PCR. This table has 490,000 or so clones, 88% appearing once. The sequenced sample consisted of PBMCs or T cells enriched from blood (not recorded which). Receptors originate from a woman aged 55-69 years who had recovered from COVID-19. Each CDR3 is given with its conserved first and last residue. A D gene is named only where the DNA matches it firmly. Not all rows give a size; the values are once, few, many and, for expanded clones, a class.

TRBV21-1,NA,TRBJ2-3,NA,CASSPSGGTDTQYF,TGTGCCAGCAGCCCTAGCGGGGGCACAGATACGCAGTATTTT
TRBV30,TRBD1,TRBJ2-1,NA,CAWMGQLDRARANEQFF,TGTGCCTGGATGGGACAGTTAGATAGGGCCCGGGCCAATGAGCAGTTCTTC
TRBV5-1,TRBD2,TRBJ2-3,once,CASSLALTSGGLTTDTQYF,TGCGCCAGCAGCTTGGCCCTGACTAGCGGGGGGCTCACCACAGATACGCAGTATTTT
TRBV9,TRBD1,TRBJ2-2,NA,CASSAPGQMTTGELFF,TGTGCCAGCAGCGCCCCGGGACAGATGACCACCGGGGAGCTGTTTTTT
TRBV4-1,NA,TRBJ1-5,few,CASSQVESSNQPQHF,TGCGCCAGCAGCCAAGTAGAGAGTAGCAATCAGCCCCAGCATTTT
TRBV5-1,TRBD2,TRBJ2-3,NA,CASSRLAGTYTDTQYF,TGCGCCAGCAGCCGCCTAGCGGGGACCTACACAGATACGCAGTATTTT
TRBV4-1,TRBD1,TRBJ1-5,once,CASSQEGDRPSQPQHF,TGCGCCAGCAGCCAAGAAGGGGACAGGCCGAGTCAGCCCCAGCATTTT
TRBV27,NA,TRBJ1-2,NA,CASSPRPGVPSENGYTF,TGTGCCAGCAGTCCTAGGCCCGGGGTCCCTAGCGAGAATGGCTACACCTTC
TRBV30,NA,TRBJ1-4,NA,CAWTDVGATNEKLFF,TGTGCCTGGACCGATGTAGGAGCAACTAATGAAAAACTGTTTTTT
TRBV5-4,TRBD1,TRBJ1-4,NA,CASSFGQGTNEKLFF,TGTGCCAGCAGCTTCGGACAGGGGACTAATGAAAAACTGTTTTTT
TRBV6-5,NA,TRBJ1-5,NA,CASSWRQVGDQPQHF,TGTGCCAGCAGTTGGAGACAGGTTGGGGATCAGCCCCAGCATTTT
TRBV7-7,NA,TRBJ1-3,few,CASSPGLDSGNTIYF,TGTGCCAGCAGCCCGGGACTTGACTCTGGAAACACCATATATTTT
TRBV5-1,NA,TRBJ2-3,NA,CASSFSGVDTDTQYF,TGCGCCAGCAGCTTCTCAGGGGTGGACACAGATACGCAGTATTTT
TRBV7-2,NA,TRBJ1-3,NA,CASSEGVGNTIYF,TGTGCCAGCAGCGAAGGGGTCGGAAACACCATATATTTT
TRBV6-5,NA,TRBJ1-1,NA,CASSYRRDTEAFF,TGTGCCAGCAGTTACCGTCGTGACACTGAAGCTTTCTTT
TRBV18,TRBD1,TRBJ2-1,NA,CASLTGGTYNEQFF,TGTGCCAGCCTGACAGGGGGAACCTACAATGAGCAGTTCTTC
TRBV5-6,NA,TRBJ1-5,NA,CASSSTRNQPQHF,TGTGCCAGCAGCTCGACACGGAATCAGCCCCAGCATTTT
TRBV4-1,NA,TRBJ1-5,once,CASSSTGNNQPQHF,TGCGCCAGCAGCTCGACGGGGAACAATCAGCCCCAGCATTTT
TRBV27,NA,TRBJ1-6,NA,CASSFLHNSPLHF,TGTGCCAGCAGTTTCCTCCATAATTCACCCCTCCACTTT
TRBV2,NA,TRBJ1-6,once,CASISGDIISPLHF,TGTGCCAGCATTTCAGGGGATATTATTTCACCCCTCCACTTT
TRBV6-4,TRBD2,TRBJ2-7,NA,CASTSPGGEQYF,TGTGCCAGCACTTCCCCGGGGGGCGAGCAGTACTTC
TRBV5-1,NA,TRBJ1-1,NA,CASSSAPGVEAFF,TGCGCCAGCAGCTCTGCTCCGGGGGTTGAAGCTTTCTTT
TRBV27,TRBD1,TRBJ1-2,once,CASSPRGHFGGYTF,TGTGCCAGCAGTCCCAGGGGGCACTTTGGCGGCTACACCTTC
TRBV5-8,NA,TRBJ1-5,NA,CASSPLQPQHF,TGTGCCAGCAGCCCCTTGCAGCCCCAGCATTTT
TRBV21-1,NA,TRBJ1-1,NA,CASSKAIRETRTEAFF,TGTGCCAGCAGCAAAGCTATCAGGGAAACGAGGACTGAAGCTTTCTTT
TRBV3-1/TRBV3-2,NA,TRBJ2-3,NA,CASSQGIGEDTQYF,TGTGCCAGCAGCCAAGGGATTGGAGAGGATACGCAGTATTTT
TRBV10-3,NA,TRBJ2-3,NA,CATEQGGNQWTDTQYF,TGTGCCACGGAACAGGGTGGGAACCAATGGACAGATACGCAGTATTTT
TRBV9,TRBD2,TRBJ2-1,NA,CASSVAGGNEQFF,TGTGCCAGCAGCGTAGCGGGGGGCAATGAGCAGTTCTTC
TRBV5-1,NA,TRBJ2-7,NA,CASSSNYEQYF,TGCGCCAGCAGCTCAAACTACGAGCAGTACTTC
TRBV3-1/TRBV3-2,NA,TRBJ1-5,NA,CASSQSRSQPQHF,TGTGCCAGCAGCCAAAGTCGGAGTCAGCCCCAGCATTTT
TRBV29-1,NA,TRBJ1-3,few,CSVAGAVSGNTIYF,TGCAGCGTTGCGGGAGCAGTTTCTGGAAACACCATATATTTT
TRBV6-5,NA,TRBJ1-2,NA,CASTKGEVGGYTF,TGTGCCAGCACCAAGGGGGAAGTGGGTGGCTACACCTTC
TRBV18,NA,TRBJ1-2,few,CASFTGTGPNYGYTF,TGTGCCAGCTTTACAGGGACGGGGCCTAACTATGGCTACACCTTC
TRBV6-5,TRBD1,TRBJ1-2,NA,CASSFTGGVDYGYTF,TGTGCCAGCAGTTTTACAGGGGGGGTTGACTATGGCTACACCTTC
TRBV30,NA,TRBJ1-2,NA,CACTFGGIGGYTF,TGTGCCTGCACCTTCGGGGGTATCGGGGGCTACACCTTC
TRBV25-1,NA,TRBJ1-1,NA,CASSEGGRTEAFF,TGTGCCAGCAGTGAAGGTGGGAGGACTGAAGCTTTCTTT
TRBV6-5,TRBD1,TRBJ1-1,NA,CASSYGQGNTEAFF,TGTGCCAGCAGTTACGGACAGGGGAACACTGAAGCTTTCTTT
TRBV6-5,TRBD1,TRBJ2-7,once,CASSYSDRASYEQYF,TGTGCCAGCAGTTACTCGGACAGGGCCTCCTACGAGCAGTACTTC
TRBV5-1,NA,TRBJ2-5,once,CASSSRETQYF,TGCGCCAGCAGCTCCCGGGAGACCCAGTACTTC
TRBV9,TRBD1,TRBJ1-4,NA,CASSVAGQGSNEKLFF,TGTGCCAGCAGCGTCGCCGGACAGGGGTCTAATGAAAAACTGTTTTTT
TRBV5-1,NA,TRBJ1-2,NA,CASSLGGLTDGYTF,TGCGCCAGCAGCTTGGGGGGGCTTACGGATGGCTACACCTTC
TRBV24-1,NA,TRBJ2-2,NA,CATSDYGAHTGELFF,TGTGCCACCAGTGATTATGGGGCCCACACCGGGGAGCTGTTTTTT